This T cell receptor (beta chain) was recovered during a study of identical twins. Study observations and caveats: Invariant cells of the MAIT and iNKT types might have partly distorted the zero-insertion analyses. Insertions ran lower in abundant cord blood beta clonotypes, though not in memory repertoires.

The CDR3 is 14 amino acids. Per the germline V gene, CDR1 is LNHDA and CDR2 is SQIVND (reference sequence). The V and J ends lost 8 bases and 3 bases respectively, with 15 bases between them. Only healthy Caucasians were included as donors. Points on this clonotype: Its specificity is unknown.

A universal primer site arose from template switching, and cDNA bore unique molecular identifiers. Each CDR3 protein gets one entry after TCRdb re-called the 5' RACE reads with MiXCR. The data contain hundreds of thousands of distinct CDR3 sequences, around 8.3% of them singletons. In addition, the sample was reused for a study of yellow fever vaccine responses in identical twins.

The specimen was PBMCs. V and J are TRBV19 and TRBJ2-3, with D unresolved. This receptor was obtained from a young woman in good health. The CDR3 bases are TGTGCCAGTGGTGCTCCTTTGGGAACAGATACGCAGTATTTT. Protein: CASGAPLGTDTQYF. The full variable domain, with the rest looked up from reference TRBV19 and TRBJ2-3, is DGGITQSPKYLFRKEGQNVTLSCEQNLNHDAMYWYRQDPGQGLRLIYYSQIVNDFQKGDIAEGYSVSREKKESFPLTVTSAQKNPTAFYLCASGAPLGTDTQYFGPGTRLTVL.